This TCR beta chain appears in the sequencing data of a study of blood T cell repertoires in COVID-19. Study in general: Acute-phase and convalescent COVID-19 samples originated in the United States, Italy and Spain.

In germline, CDR1 is ENHRY, CDR2 SYGVKD. The V end lost 6 bases, the J end lost 4 bases, and 12 bases lay between the germline ends. The CDR3 is 13 amino acids. Authors' analysis steps: Estimates of nucleated cell counts were drawn from the amplification of reference gene primers. The assay was immunoSEQ multiplex PCR, and TCRdb's table has in-frame clones only and misses some. The D gene and trimming were derived from the DNA, and the V and J assignments and clone size from that table. The sample has some 190,000 clones, roughly three quarters seen once. There are a few counts of this clone. Sequencing used PBMCs or T cells enriched from blood (not recorded which). The V call is TRBV10-3, the J call TRBJ1-2; D possibly corresponds to TRBD1 (5 bases). The sequence was collected from a woman in her forties or fifties with acute COVID-19. The CDR3, as DNA: TGTGCCATCAGCGAGCCAGGGATCTATGGCTACACCTTC. This codes for CAISEPGIYGYTF.